What follows are 16 T cell receptor beta chains derived from one specimen sequenced in a study of ipilimumab plus nivolumab after autologous stem cell transplantation. Clones were read by immunoSEQ multiplex PCR, and TCRdb kept only the in-frame ones, dropping some. The sample lists 15,000 to 20,000 clones, 75% to 90% seen once, with 15% to 20% in the top ten. Source: PBMCs, taken in a trial of ipilimumab plus nivolumab as post-transplant consolidation. Receptors were obtained from a male donor with diffuse large B-cell lymphoma.

The V and J genes are TRBV5-1 and TRBJ1-2; no firm D call. Germline CDR1 is SGHRS and CDR2 is YFSETQ. The CDR3 sequence is 16 residues long. V dropped 0 bases and J dropped 8 bases, with 20 bases sitting between them. Here the CDR3 reads CASSLEGLDAVGGYTF. DNA for the CDR3: TGCGCCAGCAGCTTGGAAGGACTTGACGCCGTTGGGGGCTACACCTTC. The full variable domain, its missing parts supplied by reference TRBV5-1 and TRBJ1-2, is KAGVTQTPRYLIKTRGQQVTLSCSPISGHRSVSWYQQTPGQGLQFLFEYFSETQRNKGNFPGRFSGRQFSNSRSEMNVSTLELGDSALYLCASSLEGLDAVGGYTFGSGTRLTVV.

The chain employs TRBV1 and TRBJ2-7; the table calls TRBD2, which could not be checked here. TRBV1 is a documented pseudogene. The CDR3 extends over 17 amino acids. This chain's CDR3 is CTSSHEISGRDSYEQYF. The CDR3 DNA reads TGCACCAGCAGCCACGAAATTAGCGGGAGGGATTCCTACGAGCAGTACTTC.

The V and J genes are TRBV19 and TRBJ2-3, with TRBD2 identical over 9 bases. Germline V gene sequence: CDR1 LNHDA, CDR2 SQIVND (reference sequence). J was trimmed by 2 bases and V by 3 bases; bases with no gene match: 6. The CDR3 spans 16 residues. As DNA, the CDR3 is TGTGCCAGTAGTATCCTGGCGGGAGGGTTCACAGATACGCAGTATTTT. This encodes CASSILAGGFTDTQYF.

The chain combines TRBV5-4 with TRBJ2-2; 12 positions match TRBD1. The CDR3 totals 17 residues. Unmatched junction bases numbered 8, after V lost 0 bases and J lost 8 bases. CDR1 is SGHNT and CDR2 is YYREEE in the germline V gene (reference sequence). The CDR3 sequence is CASSLDPGQGAWGELFF. The CDR3 DNA is TGTGCCAGCAGCTTGGATCCGGGACAGGGGGCCTGGGGGGAGCTGTTTTTT.

The V call is TRBV30, the J call TRBJ2-7; TRBD1 aligns across 9 bases. Germline V CDR1 and CDR2: GTSNPN, SVGIG (reference sequence). After removal of 4 bases from V and 3 bases from J, the junction contained 10 bases not matched to a gene. CDR3 size: 15 residues. The CDR3 nucleotides are TGTGCCTGGACACGTGGACAGGGGACGAACTACGAGCAGTACTTC. Its translation is CAWTRGQGTNYEQYF.

This clone turned up a few times. The chain joins TRBV6-5 to TRBJ2-1, with TRBD2 matching 13 bases. The germline V gene encodes CDR1 MNHEY and CDR2 SVGAGI. The trim removed 6 bases at V and 6 bases at J, leaving 5 bases unmatched. The CDR3 spans 15 residues. In DNA form, the CDR3 reads TGTGCCAGCAGCCCACTAGCGGGGGGGCCCAATGAGCAGTTCTTC. Amino acids: CASSPLAGGPNEQFF.

V and J are TRBV7-9 and TRBJ2-7, with D uncertain. CDR3 length: 14 residues. Germline assignment: CDR1 SEHNR and CDR2 FQNEAQ (reference sequence). V was shortened by 1 base and J by 0 bases, with 7 bases between the two germline ends. Here the CDR3 DNA reads TGTGCCAGCAGCTTAGGGAAGAGCTCCTACGAGCAGTACTTC. Protein product: CASSLGKSSYEQYF.

This clone has just one count. This rearrangement joins TRBV2 to TRBJ2-1, with TRBD2 identical over 15 bases. V was pared by 6 bases and J by 6 bases, with 6 bases of the junction left unmatched. CDR3 size: 16 residues. Germline values: CDR1 SNHLY, CDR2 FYNNEI. CDR3 DNA sequence: TGTGCCAGCAGGGGAAGGACTAGCGGGAGGGCCAATGAGCAGTTCTTC. Translated: CASRGRTSGRANEQFF.

The V gene is TRBV28, the J gene TRBJ2-3; 9 nucleotides match TRBD2. V shed 7 bases and J 6 bases; nucleotides not matched to a gene: 11. Germline lookup yields CDR1 MDHEN and CDR2 SYDVKM. CDR3 length: 15 residues. The CDR3 DNA follows: TGTGCCAGCACCGGCAGCGGGGGGCTGTTTGATACGCAGTATTTT. This sequence encodes CASTGSGGLFDTQYF. The complete variable domain, with remaining parts taken from reference TRBV28 and TRBJ2-3, reads DVKVTQSSRYLVKRTGEKVFLECVQDMDHENMFWYRQDPGLGLRLIYFSYDVKMKEKGDIPEGYSVSREKKERFSLILESASTNQTSMYLCASTGSGGLFDTQYFGPGTRLTVL.

The chain links TRBV4-3 to TRBJ1-5, with 10 bases matching TRBD1. V gave up 10 bases and J gave up 0 bases; unmatched junction bases: 18. The CDR3 runs 19 residues. Germline V lookup: CDR1 LGHNA, CDR2 YSLEER. CDR3 DNA sequence: TGCGCCATTACGACTTTCTCGGACAGGGGGATCTGTAGCAATCAGCCCCAGCATTTT. As protein: CAITTFSDRGICSNQPQHF.

The rearrangement links TRBV5-4 to TRBJ2-2, with 9 bases aligning to TRBD2. Germline-derived CDR1 and CDR2 are SGHNT and YYREEE (reference sequence). This CDR3 has 19 residues. With 5 bases clipped from V and 0 bases from J, the junction kept 14 bases outside the gene matches. The CDR3 nucleotides are TGTGCCAGCAGTATCGAGCCCTGGGGCGGGGGGGCGAACACCGGGGAGCTGTTTTTT. This gives the protein CASSIEPWGGGANTGELFF.

The chain carries TRBV5-1 and TRBJ2-7, with TRBD2 matching 10 bases. This CDR3 is 15 amino acids long. Germline V gene sequence: CDR1 SGHRS, CDR2 YFSETQ. The junction had 7 bases not matched to a gene; V was cut back by 6 bases and J by 1 base. As DNA, the CDR3 is TGCGCCAGCACGACCGGGACTAGCGTTTCCTACGAGCAGTACTTC. This encodes CASTTGTSVSYEQYF.

This rearrangement joins TRBV9 to TRBJ1-1, with D maybe TRBD1 (6 bases). This CDR3 has 15 amino acids. V lost 4 bases and J lost 4, with 17 bases in between. CDR1 is SGDLS, CDR2 YYNGEE, per germline. The DNA for the CDR3 is TGTGCCAGCAGCACCCCCCGGGGGGCCCTCACTGAAGCTTTCTTT. Its protein is CASSTPRGALTEAFF.

This clone came up a few times. V and J are TRBV14 and TRBJ1-1; a weak D match, TRBD1 (5 bases). This CDR3 contains 15 residues. CDR1 is SGHDN and CDR2 is FVKESK in the germline V gene. V lost 2 bases to trimming and J lost 0 bases, with 10 bases between them. CDR3 in amino acids: CASSQRGFMNTEAFF. CDR3 bases: TGTGCCAGCAGCCAACGGGGGTTCATGAACACTGAAGCTTTCTTT.

The V call is TRBV29-1, the J call TRBJ1-2, with TRBD1 as a possible D gene (5 bases). V lost 8 bases and J lost 7, with 14 bases in between. Looked up from germline, CDR1 is SQVTM and CDR2 is ANQGSEA. This CDR3 has 11 amino acids. CDR3 in DNA: TGCAGCTTTAGGGGATCTCTTGGCTACACCTTC. Encoded protein: CSFRGSLGYTF.

The CDR3 protein is CASSIWGQGNTEAFF. CDR3 nucleotide sequence: TGTGCCAGTAGTATATGGGGACAGGGGAACACTGAAGCTTTCTTT. The gene calls are TRBV19 and TRBJ1-1; TRBD1 matches 9 bases. V lost 2 bases, J lost 1 base, and 2 bases stayed unmatched. Germline assignment: CDR1 LNHDA and CDR2 SQIVND (reference sequence). The CDR3 runs 15 residues. Supplemented by reference TRBV19 and TRBJ1-1, the full variable domain reads DGGITQSPKYLFRKEGQNVTLSCEQNLNHDAMYWYRQDPGQGLRLIYYSQIVNDFQKGDIAEGYSVSREKKESFPLTVTSAQKNPTAFYLCASSIWGQGNTEAFFGQGTRLTVV.